Sequencing of this T cell receptor (beta chain) was carried out in a study of blood T cell repertoires in COVID-19. Study overall: Both acute and convalescent COVID-19 samples were obtained from the United States, Italy and Spain. Sample material is recorded as cDNA or gDNA derived from T cells, B-cell-depleted T cells, or PBMCs.

The CDR3 totals 18 residues. The junction had 8 bases not matched to a gene; V was cut back by 1 base and J by 0 bases. CDR1 SGHTA and CDR2 FQGNSA come from the germline V gene. As processed by the authors: Estimation of nucleated cell counts relied on the amplification of reference gene primers. Method: immunoSEQ multiplex PCR; TCRdb's copy keeps in-frame clones and lacks some. For V, J and clone size, that table is used; D and trimming come from the DNA. The sample has approximately 260,000 clones, about 86% seen once; the top ten hold about 3.5%. The sample consisted of peripheral blood. The chain uses TRBV7-2 and TRBJ1-5; 8 bases match TRBD1. The clonotype originates from a man younger than 35 with active or convalescent COVID-19. The CDR3 DNA sequence: TGTGCCAGCAGCTTAGTTGCAGGGGGCTTGGGTAGCAATCAGCCCCAGCATTTT. Translation: CASSLVAGGLGSNQPQHF.